The 30 T cell receptor beta chains below all came from one sample that was sequenced in a study of blood T cell repertoires in COVID-19. Measured with immunoSEQ multiplex PCR; TCRdb has only the in-frame clones, and not every one. The sample consists of under 300,000 clones, 70% to 90% of them appearing once. Sequencing was done on a sample of PBMCs or T cells enriched from blood (not recorded which). Receptors originate from a woman aged 30 to 39 who had recovered from COVID-19.

The gene calls are TRBV6-2 or TRBV6-3 and TRBJ2-6, with TRBD1 matching 10 bases. Per the germline V gene, CDR1 is MNHEY and CDR2 is SVGEGT. V shed 5 bases and J 4 bases; nucleotides not matched to a gene: 8. This CDR3 contains 17 residues. CDR3: CASSRGTGAVGANVLTF. The CDR3 DNA reads as TGTGCCAGCAGTAGAGGGACAGGGGCGGTCGGGGCCAACGTCCTGACTTTC.

The rearrangement joins TRBV11-2 to TRBJ1-2; the match to TRBD1 covers 8 bases. Germline lookup yields CDR1 SGHAT and CDR2 FQNNGV. V lost 0 bases, J lost 6 bases, and 3 bases stayed unmatched. The CDR3 has 14 amino acids. CDR3 region: CASSLDTGGNGYTF. The DNA for the CDR3 is TGTGCCAGCAGCTTAGACACAGGGGGGAATGGCTACACCTTC.

This rearrangement joins TRBV7-3 to TRBJ1-6, with 9 bases identical to TRBD1. CDR1 is SGHTA, CDR2 FQGTGA, per germline. V lost 5 bases and J lost 10; bases outside the gene matches: 6. There are 14 residues in the CDR3. CDR3 DNA: TGTGCCAGCAGCGCGACAGGGGGAGGGTCACCCCTCCACTTT. It codes for CASSATGGGSPLHF.

The gene calls are TRBV7-2 and TRBJ2-3; tentative D call: TRBD1 (6 bases). The germline CDR1 and CDR2 sequences are SGHTA and FQGNSA. The V end lost 2 bases, the J end lost 0 bases, and 18 bases lay between the germline ends. This CDR3 region has 18 residues. The CDR3 DNA sequence: TGTGCCAGCAGCTTACGGTGGTCTGGGGGCGCCAGCACAGATACGCAGTATTTT. Encoded protein: CASSLRWSGGASTDTQYF. Drawing the rest from reference TRBV7-2 and TRBJ2-3, the complete variable domain is GAGVSQSPSNKVTEKGKDVELRCDPISGHTALYWYRQSLGQGLEFLIYFQGNSAPDKSGLPSDRFSAERTGGSVSTLTIQRTQQEDSAVYLCASSLRWSGGASTDTQYFGPGTRLTVL.

This chain connects TRBV27 to TRBJ2-3; TRBD2 matches at 8 bases. The germline V gene encodes CDR1 MNHEY and CDR2 SMNVEV (reference sequence). The CDR3 is 16 residues long. J lost 6 bases, V lost 2 bases, and 10 bases had no gene match. The chain's CDR3 is CASSLISGGTADTQYF. The CDR3 DNA reads as TGTGCCAGCAGTTTAATCAGCGGGGGCACTGCGGATACGCAGTATTTT.

The chain couples TRBV5-1 to TRBJ2-5, with 10 bases lining up with TRBD1. Germline values: CDR1 SGHRS, CDR2 YFSETQ. The CDR3 extends over 17 amino acids. Losses at the gene ends were 4 bases for V and 5 bases for J; bases not matched to a gene: 14. CDR3 protein: CASSLGTGEMARETQYF. CDR3 coding DNA: TGCGCCAGCAGCCTTGGGACAGGGGAGATGGCTCGGGAGACCCAGTACTTC. Combining the CDR3 with reference TRBV5-1 and TRBJ2-5 gives the whole variable domain KAGVTQTPRYLIKTRGQQVTLSCSPISGHRSVSWYQQTPGQGLQFLFEYFSETQRNKGNFPGRFSGRQFSNSRSEMNVSTLELGDSALYLCASSLGTGEMARETQYFGPGTRLLVL.

The chain recombines TRBV24-1 with TRBJ2-1; 15 nucleotides agree with TRBD2. Germline lookup yields CDR1 KGHDR and CDR2 SFDVKD. V lost 3 bases, J lost 7 bases, and 6 bases stayed unmatched. CDR3 length: 17 residues. The CDR3 bases are TGTGCCACCAGTGATCGGACTAGCGGGGGGGCCACGAATGAGCAGTTCTTC. Amino acids: CATSDRTSGGATNEQFF.

On this clone: This sample includes further DNA sequences coding for the same CDR3. The chain is built from TRBV7-3 and TRBJ2-7; D gene ambiguous. The V end lost 0 bases, the J end lost 1 base, and 7 bases lay between the germline ends. Germline V CDR1 and CDR2: SGHTA, FQGTGA. This CDR3 has 14 amino acids. The CDR3, as DNA: TGTGCCAGCAGCTTAACGGGCAGTTCCTACGAGCAGTACTTC. Translation: CASSLTGSSYEQYF.

This chain links TRBV18 with TRBJ2-5, with a weak D call TRBD1 (5 bases). This CDR3 has 13 amino acids. Trimming cost V 6 bases and J 5 bases, with 13 bases left between them. Germline values: CDR1 KGHSH, CDR2 LQKENI. The CDR3 loop reads CASSRAGIETQYF. DNA for the CDR3: TGTGCCAGCTCCCGGGCAGGGATTGAGACCCAGTACTTC.

The chain employs TRBV7-9 and TRBJ2-1; 16 nucleotides agree with TRBD2. Germline-derived CDR1 and CDR2 are SEHNR and FQNEAQ (reference sequence). After removal of 5 bases from V and 7 bases from J, the junction contained 14 bases not matched to a gene. This CDR3 contains 19 residues. The CDR3 reads CASSPGTSGGARHVNEQFF. The DNA of the CDR3 is TGTGCCAGCAGCCCAGGGACTAGCGGGGGGGCCCGCCACGTGAATGAGCAGTTCTTC. Supplemented by reference TRBV7-9 and TRBJ2-1, the full variable domain reads DTGVSQNPRHKITKRGQNVTFRCDPISEHNRLYWYRQTLGQGPEFLTYFQNEAQLEKSRLLSDRFSAERPKGSFSTLEIQRTEQGDSAMYLCASSPGTSGGARHVNEQFFGPGTRLTVL.

This clone was observed once. This chain joins TRBV30 and TRBJ1-5; the match to TRBD1 covers 7 bases. The CDR3 is 17 amino acids. Germline V gives CDR1 GTSNPN, CDR2 SVGIG (reference sequence). The V gene end was trimmed by 0 bases and the J gene end by 5 bases; junction bases not matched to a gene: 13. For the CDR3, the DNA is TGTGCCTGGAGTGTATCGAGGACAGGAACCCTCTATCAGCCCCAGCATTTT. This gives the protein CAWSVSRTGTLYQPQHF.

The chain is built from TRBV5-6 and TRBJ1-1; no reliable D call. The CDR3 runs 13 residues. The V end lost 4 bases, the J end lost 8 bases, and 15 bases lay between the germline ends. Looked up from germline, CDR1 is SGHDT and CDR2 is YYEEEE. Here the CDR3 DNA reads TGTGCCAGCAGCCCCGGGAGTCCCTTAGAAGCTTTCTTT. Its protein is CASSPGSPLEAFF.

This chain connects TRBV21-1 to TRBJ1-2; the D call TRBD1 from the table was never checked on the DNA. TRBV21-1 is a documented pseudogene. The CDR3 is 17 residues long. The CDR3 sequence is CASSKNPCLDRVHGYTF. The CDR3 nucleotides read TGTGCCAGCAGCAAGAACCCTTGTTTGGACAGGGTGCATGGCTACACCTTC.

This clone appeared a single time. V and J are TRBV4-1 and TRBJ2-1; D perhaps matches TRBD2 (6 bases). Trimming cost V 1 base and J 6 bases, with 13 bases left between them. Germline V gene data show CDR1 as MGHRA and CDR2 as YSYEKL. CDR3 length equals 15 residues. Here the CDR3 reads CASSQAGVWANEQFF. The CDR3 DNA reads as TGCGCCAGCAGCCAAGCGGGGGTTTGGGCCAATGAGCAGTTCTTC.

This chain uses TRBV4-2 with TRBJ2-5; no clear D. Germline CDR1 reads LGHNA; CDR2 reads YNFKEQ. Trimming shortened V by 5 bases and J by 4 bases, and 17 bases separated the two germline ends. The CDR3 is 15 residues long. The CDR3 sequence is CASSADDKKVETQYF. The CDR3 DNA sequence: TGTGCCAGCAGCGCAGATGATAAAAAAGTAGAGACCCAGTACTTC.

The genes are TRBV3-1 (or the pseudogene TRBV3-2) and TRBJ2-2, with D possibly being TRBD2 (6 bases). Looked up from germline, CDR1 is LGHDT and CDR2 is YNNKEL (reference sequence). Trimming took 1 base from V and 6 from J, leaving 6 bases between them. This CDR3 comprises 13 residues. CDR3 coding DNA: TGTGCCAGCAGCCAAGCGGGGGCCGGGGAGCTGTTTTTT. As protein: CASSQAGAGELFF.

The genes are TRBV12-3 or TRBV12-4 and TRBJ2-7; tentatively, D is TRBD2 (6 bases). Trimming removed 6 bases at V and 3 bases at J, with 12 bases between. There are 13 residues in the CDR3. CDR3 sequence (DNA): TGTGCCAGCAGCCCCGGGACTGTCTACGAGCAGTACTTC. Translated: CASSPGTVYEQYF.

The J gene is TRBJ1-4, the V gene TRBV19, with D possibly TRBD1 on 5 matching bases. Germline CDR1 is LNHDA and CDR2 is SQIVND (reference sequence). CDR3 length equals 14 residues. V lost 9 bases and J 8 bases, leaving 19 bases between the germline ends. CDR3 sequence reads: CASRTEGRGEKLFF. The DNA of the CDR3 is TGTGCCAGCAGGACGGAAGGGCGGGGGGAAAAACTGTTTTTT.

J is TRBJ2-1 and V is TRBV5-1, with TRBD2 identical over 8 bases. This CDR3 comprises 14 residues. The V gene end was trimmed by 4 bases and the J gene end by 8 bases; junction bases not matched to a gene: 8. The germline V gene has CDR1 SGHRS and CDR2 YFSETQ. CDR3 bases: TGCGCCAGCAGCCCGGGACTAGTATACGATGAGCAGTTCTTC. Its protein is CASSPGLVYDEQFF.

This CDR3 is CASSRLAGTYNEQFF. Written as DNA, the CDR3 is TGTGCCAGCTCTCGCCTAGCGGGGACCTACAATGAGCAGTTCTTC. V is TRBV18 and J is TRBJ2-1; 9 positions agree with TRBD2. Trimming cost V 6 bases and J 2 bases; bases outside gene matches: 5. This CDR3 is built from 15 residues. The germline V gene encodes CDR1 KGHSH and CDR2 LQKENI.

The genes are TRBV5-4 and TRBJ2-7; 8 bases are shared with TRBD1. This CDR3 has 15 amino acids. Germline loops: CDR1 SGHNT, CDR2 YYREEE (reference sequence). The V segment lost 2 bases and the J segment 4 bases; nucleotides outside the gene matches: 8. In nucleotides, the CDR3 is TGTGCCAGCAGCTTAGGACAGGGACCAGGGTACGAGCAGTACTTC. As protein: CASSLGQGPGYEQYF. The variable domain in full, completed from reference TRBV5-4 and TRBJ2-7, reads ETGVTQSPTHLIKTRGQQVTLRCSSQSGHNTVSWYQQALGQGPQFIFQYYREEENGRGNFPPRFSGLQFPNYSSELNVNALELDDSALYLCASSLGQGPGYEQYFGPGTRLTVT.

The rearrangement uses TRBV5-3 and TRBJ1-1; TRBD1 aligns across 9 bases. TRBV5-3 is designated an ORF whose function remains uncertain. This CDR3 has 14 residues. V gave up 4 bases and J gave up 6 bases; unmatched junction bases: 7. The CDR3 here is CARSPGQGSAEAFF. The CDR3, as DNA: TGTGCCAGAAGCCCCGGACAGGGGAGCGCTGAAGCTTTCTTT.

The chain is built from TRBV24-1 and TRBJ2-1, with 8 nucleotides matching TRBD2. V dropped 7 bases and J dropped 0; count of bases not matched to a gene: 10. The CDR3 contains 17 residues. CDR1 is KGHDR and CDR2 is SFDVKD in the germline V gene. The DNA for the CDR3 is TGTGCCACCAGCTCGACGGGCGGGGGGAGCTCCTACAATGAGCAGTTCTTC. As protein: CATSSTGGGSSYNEQFF.

This rearrangement joins TRBV3-1 (or the pseudogene TRBV3-2) to TRBJ2-3; D unresolved. V lost 0 bases and J lost 3, with 7 bases in between. CDR1 LGHDT and CDR2 YNNKEL come from the germline V gene (reference sequence). The CDR3 length is 14 residues. The CDR3 sequence is CASSQEYGTDTQYF. CDR3 bases: TGTGCCAGCAGCCAAGAATACGGGACAGATACGCAGTATTTT.

This clone was recorded once. The genes are TRBV2 and TRBJ1-1, with 10 positions matching TRBD1. This CDR3 is built from 15 residues. Germline CDR1 and CDR2: SNHLY and FYNNEI. Trimming took 6 bases from V and 5 from J; bases not matched to a gene: 9. The CDR3 region is CASRPMDRGRTEAFF. The CDR3 nucleotides read TGTGCCAGCAGACCCATGGACAGGGGGAGGACTGAAGCTTTCTTT.

This sequence joins TRBV13 and TRBJ2-2, with TRBD1 matching 8 bases. The CDR3 contains 16 residues. The germline CDR1 and CDR2 sequences are PRHDT and FYEKMQ (reference sequence). Germline trimming cut 5 bases from V and 1 base from J; bases unmatched to any gene: 6. The CDR3 sequence is CASSQGAPGNTGELFF. CDR3 in DNA: TGTGCCAGCAGCCAGGGGGCGCCTGGGAACACCGGGGAGCTGTTTTTT.

The genes are TRBV11-3 and TRBJ1-3, with unresolved D. Germline V gene lookup returns CDR1 SGHNT and CDR2 YENEEA. Trimming shortened V by 3 bases and J by 2 bases, and 11 bases separated the two germline ends. The CDR3 sequence is 15 residues long. The CDR3 region has the DNA TGTGCCAGCAGCTTGGGAGGGTCGGCTGGAAACACCATATATTTT. This encodes CASSLGGSAGNTIYF.

V gene TRBV28 combines with J gene TRBJ1-2, with unresolved D. The CDR3 is made up of 16 amino acids. V lost 5 bases and J 1 base, leaving 17 bases between the germline ends. In germline, CDR1 is MDHEN, CDR2 SYDVKM. The DNA for the CDR3 is TGTGCCAGCAGTATCACCTTGAGGGCCGGTAACTATGGCTACACCTTC. This codes for CASSITLRAGNYGYTF.

Only a few counts were recorded for this clone. The rearrangement joins TRBV28 to TRBJ1-5; D call uncertain. The V end lost 7 bases, the J end lost 3 bases, and 10 bases lay between the germline ends. The CDR3 runs 13 residues. Germline CDR1 MDHEN, CDR2 SYDVKM. The CDR3 DNA is TGTGCCAGCACTGCGGGGTACAATCAGCCCCAGCATTTT. It translates to CASTAGYNQPQHF.

The gene calls are TRBV30 and TRBJ1-2; 12 bases agree with TRBD1. Germline CDR1 reads GTSNPN; CDR2 reads SVGIG (reference sequence). CDR3 length: 15 amino acids. V lost 3 bases, J lost 2 bases, and 4 bases stayed unmatched. The CDR3 here is CAWRGGTGGNYGYTF. As DNA, the CDR3 is TGTGCCTGGAGAGGAGGGACAGGGGGCAACTATGGCTACACCTTC.